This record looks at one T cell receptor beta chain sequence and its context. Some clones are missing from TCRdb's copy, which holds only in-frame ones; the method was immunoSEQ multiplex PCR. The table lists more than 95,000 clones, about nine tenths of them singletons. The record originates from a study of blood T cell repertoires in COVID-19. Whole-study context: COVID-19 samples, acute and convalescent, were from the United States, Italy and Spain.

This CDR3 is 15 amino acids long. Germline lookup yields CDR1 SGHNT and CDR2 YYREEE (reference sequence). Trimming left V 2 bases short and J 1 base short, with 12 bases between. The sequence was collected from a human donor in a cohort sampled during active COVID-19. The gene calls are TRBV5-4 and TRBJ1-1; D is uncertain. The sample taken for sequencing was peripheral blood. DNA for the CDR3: TGTGCCAGCAGCTTAAGAGGAATTGCGAACACTGAAGCTTTCTTT. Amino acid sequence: CASSLRGIANTEAFF. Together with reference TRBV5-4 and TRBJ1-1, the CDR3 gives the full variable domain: ETGVTQSPTHLIKTRGQQVTLRCSSQSGHNTVSWYQQALGQGPQFIFQYYREEENGRGNFPPRFSGLQFPNYSSELNVNALELDDSALYLCASSLRGIANTEAFFGQGTRLTVV.